A single sample is the source of the 16 T cell receptor beta chains below, sequenced in a study of T cell responses to AZD1222 COVID-19 vaccine. Clones were read by immunoSEQ multiplex PCR, and TCRdb kept only the in-frame ones, dropping some. The data show 150,000 or so clones, nearly 90% seen once. This material consisted of peripheral blood, taken on day 0 of AZD1222 vaccination. The receptors shown here come from an adult in good health.

This sequence joins TRBV5-6 and TRBJ2-3, with unresolved D. Between the trimmed V and J ends, which lost 5 bases and 0 bases, there was a span of 10 bases. Germline-derived CDR1 and CDR2 are SGHDT and YYEEEE. CDR3 length equals 14 residues. The CDR3 nucleotides read TGTGCCAGCAGAACCCTCTTCAGCACAGATACGCAGTATTTT. It codes for CASRTLFSTDTQYF.

The chain recombines TRBV11-2 with TRBJ2-5, with 9 bases aligning to TRBD1. This CDR3 is built from 14 residues. Germline CDR1 reads SGHAT; CDR2 reads FQNNGV. V dropped 5 bases and J dropped 3; count of bases not matched to a gene: 4. The DNA for the CDR3 is TGTGCCAGCAGCCTAACAGGGGGCGAAGAGACCCAGTACTTC. It specifies CASSLTGGEETQYF.

As for this clone: Other DNA sequences of this sample code for an identical CDR3. The J gene is TRBJ1-2, the V gene TRBV28, with unresolved D. This CDR3 is 13 amino acids long. The V and J ends lost 2 bases and 2 bases respectively, with 6 bases between them. Germline V gene lookup returns CDR1 MDHEN and CDR2 SYDVKM. Here the CDR3 reads CASSLDLNYGYTF. The CDR3 region has the DNA TGTGCCAGCAGTTTAGACCTAAACTATGGCTACACCTTC.

The chain has TRBV10-2 and TRBJ1-1, with a possible D match to TRBD1 (5 bases). There are 13 residues in the CDR3. Germline V CDR1 and CDR2: WSHSY, SAAADI. The V end lost 4 bases, the J end lost 1 base, and 7 bases lay between the germline ends. The CDR3 coding sequence is TGCGCCAGCAGTGCCAGGGAGAACACTGAAGCTTTCTTT. As protein: CASSARENTEAFF.

The chain combines TRBV5-4 with TRBJ1-1; D remains unclear. Trimming shortened V by 0 bases and J by 2 bases, and 11 bases separated the two germline ends. The V gene's germline CDR1 is SGHNT and CDR2 YYREEE (reference sequence). The CDR3 length is 15 residues. CDR3 region: CASSLEPGGNTEAFF. Written as DNA, the CDR3 is TGTGCCAGCAGCTTGGAACCCGGCGGTAACACTGAAGCTTTCTTT.

The chain carries TRBV28 and TRBJ1-2; D is perhaps TRBD1 (5 bases). This CDR3 has 14 residues. Trimming shortened V by 2 bases and J by 4 bases, and 11 bases separated the two germline ends. Looked up from germline, CDR1 is MDHEN and CDR2 is SYDVKM. The CDR3 nucleotides read TGTGCCAGCAGTTTAACGACAGCTGGCTATGGCTACACCTTC. It is translated as CASSLTTAGYGYTF.

The rearrangement links TRBV28 to TRBJ1-6; TRBD1 might be the D (6 bases). This CDR3 region has 14 residues. Germline CDR1 MDHEN, CDR2 SYDVKM. The V end was cut by 7 bases, the J end by 8 bases, with 15 bases between. This CDR3 reads CASTPGQGYSPLHF. The CDR3 coding sequence is TGTGCCAGCACACCAGGGCAGGGGTATTCACCCCTCCACTTT.

The V call is TRBV28, the J call TRBJ2-2; D is unresolved. CDR1 and CDR2 from the germline V gene are MDHEN and SYDVKM. The CDR3 is 12 amino acids. The V end lost 6 bases, the J end lost 6 bases, and 8 bases lay between the germline ends. The DNA of the CDR3 is TGTGCCAGCAGGACGACTCCCGGGGAGCTGTTTTTT. Its protein product is CASRTTPGELFF.

The J gene is TRBJ1-2, the V gene TRBV7-9; 8 bases match TRBD1. The CDR3 contains 13 residues. J gave up 8 bases and V 3 bases, and 5 bases lay outside the gene matches. The germline V gene encodes CDR1 SEHNR and CDR2 FQNEAQ (reference sequence). This CDR3 is CASSFSGGEGYTF. The CDR3 region has the DNA TGTGCCAGCAGCTTCTCAGGGGGCGAGGGCTACACCTTC.

This chain connects TRBV3-1 (or the pseudogene TRBV3-2) to TRBJ2-5; D perhaps matches TRBD2 (6 bases). CDR1 and CDR2 from the germline V gene are LGHDT and YNNKEL (reference sequence). The CDR3 length is 14 residues. Trimming removed 3 bases at V and 5 bases at J, with 13 bases between. CDR3 coding DNA: TGTGCCAGCAGCCAGCTGGCAGGAGGGGAGACCCAGTACTTC. Translating gives CASSQLAGGETQYF.

V usage is TRBV3-1 (or the pseudogene TRBV3-2) and J usage is TRBJ2-2; D is uncertain. CDR3 length: 14 amino acids. Trimming cost V 2 bases and J 0 bases, with 4 bases left between them. Germline V gene lookup returns CDR1 LGHDT and CDR2 YNNKEL (reference sequence). The DNA of the CDR3 is TGTGCCAGCAGCCAACCTACGAACACCGGGGAGCTGTTTTTT. Its translation is CASSQPTNTGELFF.

The V gene is TRBV6-6, the J gene TRBJ1-1; TRBD1 agrees at 8 bases. With 6 bases clipped from V and 4 bases from J, the junction kept 4 bases outside the gene matches. CDR3 length: 13 amino acids. Germline CDR1 is MNHNY and CDR2 is SVGAGI (reference sequence). This chain's CDR3 is CASSPQGGTEAFF. The DNA for the CDR3 is TGTGCCAGCAGCCCACAGGGGGGCACTGAAGCTTTCTTT.

This rearrangement joins TRBV4-1 to TRBJ2-1, with TRBD1 matching 7 bases. CDR3 length: 17 amino acids. Trimming cost V 0 bases and J 5 bases; bases outside gene matches: 10. The germline V gene has CDR1 MGHRA and CDR2 YSYEKL. The DNA of the CDR3 is TGCGCCAGCAGCCAAGATCGCAGGGGGAGTGTCCACAATGAGCAGTTCTTC. Its translation is CASSQDRRGSVHNEQFF.

The rearrangement uses TRBV2 and TRBJ1-2, with 10 bases matching TRBD1. The ends lost 3 bases at V and 4 bases at J; junction bases unmatched: 2. The CDR3 totals 14 residues. Germline CDR1 is SNHLY and CDR2 is FYNNEI. The CDR3: CASSEDRGSYGYTF. DNA of the CDR3: TGTGCCAGCAGTGAGGACAGGGGGTCCTATGGCTACACCTTC.

The chain joins TRBV28 to TRBJ1-4; D may be TRBD1 (5 bases). The V gene's germline CDR1 is MDHEN and CDR2 SYDVKM. CDR3 length: 13 residues. Trimming left V 5 bases short and J 8 bases short, with 12 bases between. The CDR3 protein is CASSPPWGEKLFF. Here the CDR3 DNA reads TGTGCCAGCAGTCCCCCATGGGGGGAAAAACTGTTTTTT.

In DNA form, the CDR3 reads TGCAGTGCTAGTCCAGCCGTCGGTCAGCCCCAGCATTTT. Its protein is CSASPAVGQPQHF. The rearrangement uses TRBV20-1 and TRBJ1-5; D not certain. The CDR3 loop spans 13 amino acids. V was shortened by 3 bases and J by 6 bases, with 12 bases between the two germline ends. Germline values: CDR1 DFQATT, CDR2 SNEGSKA (reference sequence).